Below are 19 T cell receptor beta chains sequenced from a single sample in a study of T cell repertoires and HLA-DP antigens. Using immunoSEQ multiplex PCR, the repertoire was profiled, and TCRdb retains in-frame clones only, with some absent. Of some 110,000 clones listed, 80% to 95% are singletons. These receptors' targets are unknown. Material for sequencing was CD4+ T cells from PBMCs. The source is a woman between 18 and 29 years old in good health and CMV-seronegative.

The V and J genes are TRBV2 and TRBJ2-1, with 9 bases aligning to TRBD1. The J segment lost 2 bases and the V segment lost 8 bases, leaving 1 base of the junction unmatched. The CDR3 has 13 amino acids. Germline V lookup: CDR1 SNHLY, CDR2 FYNNEI. The CDR3 nucleotides are TGTGCCAGCCGGGACAGGGCCTACAATGAGCAGTTCTTC. Translating gives CASRDRAYNEQFF.

The rearrangement links TRBV30 to TRBJ2-5, with TRBD2 identical over 9 bases. J gave up 6 bases and V 0 bases, and 2 bases lay outside the gene matches. Germline values: CDR1 GTSNPN, CDR2 SVGIG (reference sequence). The CDR3 extends over 13 amino acids. CDR3 loop: CAWSVGTSKTQYF. Here the CDR3 DNA reads TGTGCCTGGAGTGTAGGGACTAGCAAGACCCAGTACTTC.

J is TRBJ1-3 and V is TRBV6-6; D gene ambiguous. The germline V gene encodes CDR1 MNHNY and CDR2 SVGAGI (reference sequence). The CDR3 loop spans 13 amino acids. Trimming cost V 6 bases and J 4 bases, with 10 bases left between them. This CDR3 reads CASRWSEGNTIYF. CDR3 DNA sequence: TGTGCCAGCAGATGGTCCGAGGGAAACACCATATATTTT.

This clone was observed a few times. This chain links TRBV5-6 with TRBJ2-4; D unclear. Germline lookup yields CDR1 SGHDT and CDR2 YYEEEE. Trimming pared 4 bases from V and 3 bases from J, leaving 8 bases between. The CDR3 consists of 13 residues. The chain's CDR3 is CASSTWGKNIQYF. In DNA, the CDR3 is TGTGCCAGCAGCACATGGGGCAAAAACATTCAGTACTTC.

The V gene is TRBV19, the J gene TRBJ1-5, with 9 bases that match TRBD1. This CDR3 spans 17 amino acids. Trimming at V came to 5 bases and at J to 5 bases, leaving 13 bases not matched to a gene. Germline CDR1 LNHDA, CDR2 SQIVND (reference sequence). CDR3 protein: CASSARTGVNPDQPQHF. In DNA form, the CDR3 reads TGTGCCAGTAGTGCCCGGACAGGGGTGAATCCCGATCAGCCCCAGCATTTT.

The V call is TRBV5-4, the J call TRBJ1-2; perhaps TRBD1 as D (5 bases). Trimming shortened V by 0 bases and J by 2 bases, and 11 bases separated the two germline ends. CDR1 and CDR2 from the germline V gene are SGHNT and YYREEE (reference sequence). This CDR3 is 15 amino acids long. The CDR3 DNA is TGTGCCAGCAGCTTGGCCAGGGACGGAAACTATGGCTACACCTTC. It codes for CASSLARDGNYGYTF.

V gene TRBV5-5 combines with J gene TRBJ1-5; no reliable D call. V dropped 4 bases and J dropped 2 bases, with 10 bases sitting between them. The germline V gene has CDR1 SGHKS and CDR2 YYEKEE (reference sequence). This CDR3 is 14 amino acids long. CDR3 coding DNA: TGTGCCAGCAGCCCGACCTCGGGCAATCAGCCCCAGCATTTT. Translated: CASSPTSGNQPQHF.

This clone was seen just once. The chain links TRBV12-5 to TRBJ1-4; no clear D gene. Trimming removed 0 bases from V and 5 bases from J, with 1 base in between. The germline V gene encodes CDR1 LGHNT and CDR2 FRNRAP. The CDR3 has 12 residues. This CDR3 is CASGLVNEKLFF. In DNA form, the CDR3 reads TGTGCTAGTGGTTTGGTCAATGAAAAACTGTTTTTT.

V is TRBV6-1 and J is TRBJ1-4; D is unclear. There are 13 residues in the CDR3. Germline V CDR1 and CDR2: MNHNS, SASEGT. V shed 3 bases and J shed 7 bases, with 9 bases lying between them. The chain's CDR3 is CASSDRRGEKLFF. CDR3 nucleotide sequence: TGTGCCAGCAGTGATCGCCGGGGTGAAAAACTGTTTTTT.

This chain connects TRBV7-9 to TRBJ1-1; weak D call: TRBD1 (5 bases). The CDR3 spans 13 residues. Trimming stripped 3 bases from V and 6 bases from J, with 11 bases between. Germline CDR1 SEHNR, CDR2 FQNEAQ (reference sequence). The CDR3 loop reads CASSLREGSEAFF. Written as DNA, the CDR3 is TGTGCCAGCAGCTTGAGGGAGGGGTCTGAAGCTTTCTTT.

The rearrangement links TRBV29-1 to TRBJ2-5; 10 bases agree with TRBD1. Germline V gene sequence: CDR1 SQVTM, CDR2 ANQGSEA. The J segment lost 4 bases and the V segment lost 1 base, leaving 3 bases of the junction unmatched. This CDR3 comprises 14 residues. The CDR3 nucleotides are TGCAGCGTTGAAGCGGGACAGGGGAGAGAGACCCAGTACTTC. It translates to CSVEAGQGRETQYF.

The chain carries TRBV27 and TRBJ1-1, with D uncertain. Trimming removed 4 bases at V and 6 bases at J, with 15 bases between. Germline V CDR1 and CDR2: MNHEY, SMNVEV (reference sequence). The CDR3 has 14 residues. The CDR3 DNA follows: TGTGCCAGCAGTTCCACCGCTGGAGGGTCTGAAGCTTTCTTT. It codes for CASSSTAGGSEAFF.

CDR3 sequence: CASSLLTVNTEAFF. CDR3 bases: TGTGCCAGCAGCCTGCTGACAGTGAACACTGAAGCTTTCTTT. The chain has TRBV7-9 and TRBJ1-1; a weak D match, TRBD1 (5 bases). With 5 bases removed from V and 0 bases from J, the gap between germline ends came to 10 bases. Per the germline V gene, CDR1 is SEHNR and CDR2 is FQNEAQ (reference sequence). The CDR3 has 14 amino acids.

V usage is TRBV5-1 and J usage is TRBJ2-3; unclear D gene. V lost 5 bases to trimming and J lost 2 bases, with 6 bases between them. Germline assignment: CDR1 SGHRS and CDR2 YFSETQ. The CDR3 is 12 residues long. This CDR3 is CASSENTDTQYF. CDR3 sequence (DNA): TGCGCCAGCAGTGAGAACACAGATACGCAGTATTTT. The full variable domain, in which reference TRBV5-1 and TRBJ2-3 provide the parts outside the CDR3, is KAGVTQTPRYLIKTRGQQVTLSCSPISGHRSVSWYQQTPGQGLQFLFEYFSETQRNKGNFPGRFSGRQFSNSRSEMNVSTLELGDSALYLCASSENTDTQYFGPGTRLTVL.

This chain joins TRBV27 and TRBJ2-4; 8 bases fit TRBD2. CDR1 and CDR2 from the germline V gene are MNHEY and SMNVEV (reference sequence). The CDR3 is 13 residues long. The V gene end was trimmed by 7 bases and the J gene end by 6 bases; junction bases not matched to a gene: 5. This CDR3 reads CASTLRGGNIQYF. The CDR3, as DNA: TGTGCCAGCACACTACGGGGGGGAAACATTCAGTACTTC.

The rearrangement links TRBV7-9 to TRBJ2-2; D is perhaps TRBD1 (5 bases). This CDR3 spans 14 amino acids. The germline V gene has CDR1 SEHNR and CDR2 FQNEAQ (reference sequence). The V gene lost 5 bases and the J gene lost 1 base, with 8 bases spanning the gap. The CDR3 reads CASSVTGNTGELFF. In DNA, the CDR3 is TGTGCCAGCAGCGTCACAGGGAACACCGGGGAGCTGTTTTTT.

This chain connects TRBV27 to TRBJ2-2; TRBD1 is a possible D gene (6 bases). Germline-derived CDR1 and CDR2 are MNHEY and SMNVEV (reference sequence). V was trimmed by 9 bases and J by 3 bases, leaving 11 bases between them. This CDR3 contains 13 residues. This CDR3 reads CASWDIYTGELFF. As DNA, the CDR3 is TGTGCCAGTTGGGACATCTACACCGGGGAGCTGTTTTTT.

The chain links TRBV18 to TRBJ2-3; D gene ambiguous. The CDR3 has 14 residues. From germline, CDR1 is KGHSH and CDR2 LQKENI. Trimming took 3 bases from V and 9 from J, leaving 16 bases between them. CDR3 sequence reads: CASSPESAQITQYF. The CDR3 region has the DNA TGTGCCAGCTCACCGGAGAGTGCACAGATAACGCAGTATTTT.

The gene calls are TRBV27 and TRBJ2-7, with 12 bases fitting TRBD2. CDR1 MNHEY and CDR2 SMNVEV come from the germline V gene (reference sequence). After removal of 5 bases from V and 2 bases from J, the junction contained 4 bases not matched to a gene. The CDR3 loop spans 15 amino acids. This chain's CDR3 is CASSPLAGGTYEQYF. The CDR3, as DNA: TGTGCCAGCAGTCCGCTAGCGGGAGGGACCTACGAGCAGTACTTC.